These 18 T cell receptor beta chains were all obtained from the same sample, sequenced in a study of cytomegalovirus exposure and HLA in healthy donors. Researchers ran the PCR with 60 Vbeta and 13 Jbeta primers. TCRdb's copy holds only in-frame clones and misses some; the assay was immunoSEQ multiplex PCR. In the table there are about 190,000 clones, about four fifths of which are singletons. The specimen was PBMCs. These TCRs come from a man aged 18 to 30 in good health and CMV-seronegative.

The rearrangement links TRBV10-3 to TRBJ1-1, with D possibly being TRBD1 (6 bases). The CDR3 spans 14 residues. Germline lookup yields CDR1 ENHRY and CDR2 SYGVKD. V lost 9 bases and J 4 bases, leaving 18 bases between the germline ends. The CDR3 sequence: CAILPGGGRTEAFF. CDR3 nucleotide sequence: TGTGCCATACTACCGGGGGGGGGCCGCACTGAAGCTTTCTTT.

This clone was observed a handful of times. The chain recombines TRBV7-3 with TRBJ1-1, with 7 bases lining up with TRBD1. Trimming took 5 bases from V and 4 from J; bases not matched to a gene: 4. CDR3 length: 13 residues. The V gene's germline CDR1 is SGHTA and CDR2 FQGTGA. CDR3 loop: CASSETGVTEAFF. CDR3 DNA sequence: TGTGCCAGCAGCGAAACAGGGGTCACTGAAGCTTTCTTT.

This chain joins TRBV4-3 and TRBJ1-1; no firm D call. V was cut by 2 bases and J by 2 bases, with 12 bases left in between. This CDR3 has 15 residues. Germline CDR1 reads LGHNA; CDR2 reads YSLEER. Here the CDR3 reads CASSQSRGINTEAFF. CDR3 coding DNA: TGCGCCAGCAGCCAATCGCGGGGAATTAACACTGAAGCTTTCTTT.

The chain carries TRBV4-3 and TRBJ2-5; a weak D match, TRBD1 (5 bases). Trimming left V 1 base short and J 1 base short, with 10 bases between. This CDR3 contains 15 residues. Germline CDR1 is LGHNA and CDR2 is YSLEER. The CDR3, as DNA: TGCGCCAGCAGCCAAGTGGTCAGGGTCCAAGAGACCCAGTACTTC. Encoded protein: CASSQVVRVQETQYF.

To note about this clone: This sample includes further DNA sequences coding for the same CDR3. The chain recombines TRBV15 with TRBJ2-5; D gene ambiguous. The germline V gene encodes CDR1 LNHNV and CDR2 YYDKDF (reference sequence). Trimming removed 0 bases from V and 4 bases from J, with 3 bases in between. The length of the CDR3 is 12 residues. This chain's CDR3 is CATSRDIETQYF. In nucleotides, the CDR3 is TGTGCCACCAGCAGAGACATAGAGACCCAGTACTTC.

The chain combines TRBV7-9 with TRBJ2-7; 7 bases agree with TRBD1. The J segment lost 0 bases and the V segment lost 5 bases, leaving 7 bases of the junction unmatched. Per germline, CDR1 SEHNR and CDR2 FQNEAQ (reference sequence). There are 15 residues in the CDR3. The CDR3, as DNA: TGTGCCAGCAGCGAGCAGACAGGGAACTCCTACGAGCAGTACTTC. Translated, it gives CASSEQTGNSYEQYF.

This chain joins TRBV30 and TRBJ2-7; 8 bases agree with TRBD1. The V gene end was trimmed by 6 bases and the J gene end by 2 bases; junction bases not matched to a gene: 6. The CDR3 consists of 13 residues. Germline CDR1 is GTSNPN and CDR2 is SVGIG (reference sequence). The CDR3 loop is CACAGTGTYEQYF. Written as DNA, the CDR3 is TGTGCCTGTGCCGGGACAGGCACCTACGAGCAGTACTTC.

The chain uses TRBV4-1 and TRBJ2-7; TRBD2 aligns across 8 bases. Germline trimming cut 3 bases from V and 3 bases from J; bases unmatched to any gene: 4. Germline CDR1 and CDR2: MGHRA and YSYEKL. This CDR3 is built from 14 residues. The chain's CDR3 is CASSQGSGNYEQYF. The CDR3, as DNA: TGCGCCAGCAGCCAGGGTAGCGGGAACTACGAGCAGTACTTC.

The CDR3 protein is CASAQGNEQFF. Here the CDR3 DNA reads TGTGCCAGCGCTCAGGGTAATGAGCAGTTCTTC. The V and J genes are TRBV6-4 and TRBJ2-1; weak D call: TRBD1 (5 bases). This CDR3 is 11 amino acids long. Germline lookup yields CDR1 MRHNA and CDR2 SNTAGT. V was trimmed by 8 bases and J by 7 bases, leaving 9 bases between them.

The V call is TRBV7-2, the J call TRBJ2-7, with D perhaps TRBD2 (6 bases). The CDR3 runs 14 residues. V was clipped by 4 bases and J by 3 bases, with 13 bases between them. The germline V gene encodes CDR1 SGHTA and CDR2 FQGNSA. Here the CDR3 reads CASSSGDRLYEQYF. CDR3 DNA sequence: TGTGCCAGCAGCTCGGGGGACCGACTCTACGAGCAGTACTTC. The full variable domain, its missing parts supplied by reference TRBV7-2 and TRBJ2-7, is GAGVSQSPSNKVTEKGKDVELRCDPISGHTALYWYRQSLGQGLEFLIYFQGNSAPDKSGLPSDRFSAERTGGSVSTLTIQRTQQEDSAVYLCASSSGDRLYEQYFGPGTRLTVT.

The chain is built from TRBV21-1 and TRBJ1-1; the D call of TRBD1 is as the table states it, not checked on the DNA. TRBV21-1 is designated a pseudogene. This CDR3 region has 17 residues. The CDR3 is CASSKVKRTPMNTEAFF. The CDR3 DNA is TGTGCCAGCAGCAAAGTCAAACGGACACCAATGAACACTGAAGCTTTCTTT.

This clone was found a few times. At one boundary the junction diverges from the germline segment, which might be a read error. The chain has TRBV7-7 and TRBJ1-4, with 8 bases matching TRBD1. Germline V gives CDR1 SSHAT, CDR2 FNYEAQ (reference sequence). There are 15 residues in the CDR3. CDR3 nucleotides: TGTGCTAGCAGCCCCGGGGCAGGGGGCGAGGAAAAACTGTTTTTT. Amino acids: CASSPGAGGEEKLFF.

The CDR3 DNA reads as TGTGCCAGCTCACCATTGGGACGGGGGGGCACCTACAATGAGCAGTTCTTC. Its translation is CASSPLGRGGTYNEQFF. The chain carries TRBV18 and TRBJ2-1; 8 bases align to TRBD2. The V and J ends lost 2 bases and 2 bases, in that order; junction bases with no gene match: 8. CDR1 and CDR2 (germline): KGHSH, LQKENI. The CDR3 runs to 17 residues.

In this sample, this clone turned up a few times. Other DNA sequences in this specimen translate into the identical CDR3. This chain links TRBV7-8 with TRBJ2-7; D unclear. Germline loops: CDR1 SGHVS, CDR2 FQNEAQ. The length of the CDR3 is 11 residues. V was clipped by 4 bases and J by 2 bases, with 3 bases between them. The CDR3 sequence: CASSSTYEQYF. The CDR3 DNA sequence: TGTGCCAGCAGCTCTACCTACGAGCAGTACTTC.

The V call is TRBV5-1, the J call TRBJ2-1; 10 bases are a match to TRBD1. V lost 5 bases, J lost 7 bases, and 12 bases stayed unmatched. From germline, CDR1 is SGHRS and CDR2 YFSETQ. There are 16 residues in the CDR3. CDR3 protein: CASRFAVGTGVNEQFF. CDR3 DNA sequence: TGCGCCAGCAGGTTCGCCGTCGGGACAGGGGTGAATGAGCAGTTCTTC.

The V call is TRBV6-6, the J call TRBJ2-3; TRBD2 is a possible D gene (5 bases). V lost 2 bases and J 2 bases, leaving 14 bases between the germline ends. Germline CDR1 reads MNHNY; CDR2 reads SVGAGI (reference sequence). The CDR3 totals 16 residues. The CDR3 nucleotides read TGTGCCAGCAGTTACGTTTGGGTCCGGGACACAGATACGCAGTATTTT. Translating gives CASSYVWVRDTDTQYF.

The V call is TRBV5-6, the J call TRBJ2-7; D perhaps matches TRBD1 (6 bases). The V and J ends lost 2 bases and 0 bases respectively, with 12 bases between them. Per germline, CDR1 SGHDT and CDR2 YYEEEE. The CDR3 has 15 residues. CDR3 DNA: TGTGCCAGCAGCTTAGGACAGCCCCGCTCCTACGAGCAGTACTTC. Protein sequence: CASSLGQPRSYEQYF.

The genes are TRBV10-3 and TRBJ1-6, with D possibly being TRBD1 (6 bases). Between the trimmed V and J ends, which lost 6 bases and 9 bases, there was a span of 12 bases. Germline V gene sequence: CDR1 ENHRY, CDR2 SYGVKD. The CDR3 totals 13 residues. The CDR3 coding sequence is TGTGCCATCAGGGGGACACGGGCTTCACCCCTCCACTTT. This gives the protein CAIRGTRASPLHF.